This T cell receptor beta chain appears in the sequencing data of a study of siplizumab effects on memory and regulatory T cells. The data were produced by immunoSEQ multiplex PCR, yet TCRdb's version contains in-frame clones alone and is incomplete. The table records some 75,000 clones, approximately 93% of them present only once. Whole-study results and caveats: Alloreactive sequences traceable to unstimulated CD4+ memory cells were significantly reduced by siplizumab. Confirmation that proliferating Tregs from siplizumab cultures had suppressive function was not obtained.

Of note for this clone: The antigen remains undetermined.

V lost 4 bases and J 2 bases, leaving 12 bases between the germline ends. The length of the CDR3 is 14 residues. CDR1 and CDR2 from the germline V gene are SGHTA and FQGNSA. The TCR was taken from a human donor in good health. The source material was CD8+ T cells sorted from blood. J is TRBJ2-7 and V is TRBV7-2; D possibly corresponds to TRBD2 (5 bases). The CDR3 loop is CASSSFGGTYEQYF. For the CDR3, the DNA is TGTGCCAGCAGCTCCTTTGGAGGTACCTACGAGCAGTACTTC.